This passage covers 8 T cell receptor beta chains from one sample sequenced in a study of Tregs in tolerant kidney transplant recipients. Produced via immunoSEQ multiplex PCR; TCRdb's table is partial and in-frame only. Of fewer than 20,000 clones in the sample, roughly 82% are singletons; the top ten hold 2% to 2.5%. Sequencing was done on a sample of Tregs from blood. The receptor set was obtained from a human donor in good health.

This clone occurred once. This chain uses TRBV14 with TRBJ1-2, with D tentatively TRBD1 (5 bases). V was cut by 0 bases and J by 7 bases, with 24 bases left in between. The germline CDR1 and CDR2 sequences are SGHDN and FVKESK. The CDR3 consists of 18 residues. The DNA for the CDR3 is TGTGCCAGCAGCCAAGAAAACCACCGCTTCGACAGAGGAGGTGGCTACACCTTC. It specifies CASSQENHRFDRGGGYTF.

The chain uses TRBV4-1 and TRBJ2-7; 8 bases map to TRBD2. CDR1 is MGHRA, CDR2 YSYEKL, per germline. V was clipped by 4 bases and J by 1 base; unmatched bases: 9. The CDR3 spans 16 residues. The DNA for the CDR3 is TGCGCCAGCAGCCGCCTAGGACTAGCTCCTTCCTACGAGCAGTACTTC. Residues: CASSRLGLAPSYEQYF.

This clone came up once. The rearrangement joins TRBV5-1 to TRBJ1-2; perhaps TRBD1 as D (5 bases). The CDR3 sequence is 14 residues long. Germline CDR1 SGHRS, CDR2 YFSETQ. Trimming pared 0 bases from V and 2 bases from J, leaving 8 bases between. Written as DNA, the CDR3 is TGCGCCAGCAGCTTGGCGGGGCAGAACTATGGCTACACCTTC. Encoded protein: CASSLAGQNYGYTF.

The gene calls are TRBV6-6 and TRBJ2-7, with a tentative D call TRBD1 (6 bases). Germline CDR1 and CDR2: MNHNY and SVGAGI (reference sequence). V dropped 3 bases and J dropped 1 base, with 10 bases sitting between them. CDR3 length equals 14 residues. Written as DNA, the CDR3 is TGTGCCAGCAGTTATTCTAGGGGGTCCTACGAGCAGTACTTC. This gives the protein CASSYSRGSYEQYF.

This chain uses TRBV5-4 with TRBJ1-2; D ambiguous. The germline V and J ends were trimmed by 7 bases and 4 bases, with 17 bases remaining between them. This CDR3 has 14 residues. Germline V gives CDR1 SGHNT, CDR2 YYREEE (reference sequence). CDR3 DNA: TGTGCCAGCGCGTTACCAGGAAAGACCTATGGCTACACCTTC. Its protein is CASALPGKTYGYTF.

CDR3 amino acids: CASSPTGSSSEQFF. As DNA, the CDR3 is TGTGCCAGCTCACCGACAGGGTCTAGCTCGGAACAGTTCTTC. This sequence joins TRBV18 and TRBJ2-1; TRBD1 aligns across 7 bases. The V gene's germline CDR1 is KGHSH and CDR2 LQKENI. This CDR3 spans 14 amino acids. Trimming took 3 bases from V and 13 from J; bases not matched to a gene: 12.

The CDR3 protein is CAISDSRDGGNEKLFF. The CDR3, as DNA: TGTGCCATCAGTGACTCAAGGGACGGGGGTAATGAAAAACTGTTTTTT. J is TRBJ1-4 and V is TRBV10-3; possible D gene TRBD1, 5 bases. Between the trimmed V and J ends, which lost 3 bases and 4 bases, there was a span of 15 bases. The V gene's germline CDR1 is ENHRY and CDR2 SYGVKD. The CDR3 runs to 16 residues.

The J gene is TRBJ1-2, the V gene TRBV19; D is unclear. Germline values: CDR1 LNHDA, CDR2 SQIVND (reference sequence). Trimming removed 7 bases at V and 1 base at J, with 10 bases between. The CDR3 extends over 13 amino acids. The CDR3 DNA reads TGTGCCAGTACCCAGGCCCTTAACTATGGCTACACCTTC. As protein: CASTQALNYGYTF.